Following are 26 T cell receptor beta chains from one sample sequenced in a study of blood T cell repertoires in COVID-19 (dated by TCRdb to about 2020). Library method: the immunoSEQ multiplex PCR assay. TCRdb's version of the immuneACCESS table is confined to in-frame rearrangements and falls short of the full clone set. An unresolved V gene accounts for under half of the shortfall where checked; the remainder is of unknown origin. In this sample the table shows around 240,000 clones, roughly 83% of which occur a single time. The ten largest clones take up approximately 2% of the sample. Input material: PBMCs or T cells enriched from blood (not recorded which). These receptors came from a woman aged 50 to 65 who had recovered from COVID-19.

The chain employs TRBV2 and TRBJ1-1, with 8 bases fitting TRBD1. CDR1 is SNHLY, CDR2 FYNNEI, per germline. The CDR3 length is 14 residues. The trim removed 5 bases at V and 4 bases at J, leaving 6 bases unmatched. The CDR3, as DNA: TGTGCCAGCAGTTTCGGACAGGGCAGCACTGAAGCTTTCTTT. This codes for CASSFGQGSTEAFF.

The gene calls are TRBV29-1 and TRBJ1-2, with D maybe TRBD1 (5 bases). Germline CDR1 is SQVTM and CDR2 is ANQGSEA. V was trimmed by 1 base and J by 4 bases, leaving 16 bases between them. The CDR3 has 15 residues. The DNA for the CDR3 is TGCAGCGTTGAAGGAACAAGGGCGGGGGGCTATGGCTACACCTTC. It codes for CSVEGTRAGGYGYTF.

This clone was seen more than once but under ten times. The genes are TRBV9 and TRBJ2-2; no firm D call. Germline V gene data show CDR1 as SGDLS and CDR2 as YYNGEE. V lost 3 bases and J 4 bases, leaving 16 bases between the germline ends. CDR3 length: 16 residues. The CDR3 DNA follows: TGTGCCAGCAGCGGGTCGGGTGTGTTGGGCACCGGGGAGCTGTTTTTT. It is translated as CASSGSGVLGTGELFF.

The chain is built from TRBV4-1 and TRBJ1-2, with D hard to call. The CDR3 totals 16 residues. Germline V lookup: CDR1 MGHRA, CDR2 YSYEKL. Trimming removed 0 bases at V and 2 bases at J, with 13 bases between. In DNA, the CDR3 is TGCGCCAGCAGCCAAGATAGTACGCGGAACAACTATGGCTACACCTTC. As protein: CASSQDSTRNNYGYTF.

This sequence joins TRBV15 and TRBJ2-3; TRBD2 aligns across 12 bases. Germline CDR1 and CDR2: LNHNV and YYDKDF (reference sequence). The CDR3 totals 16 residues. Losses at the gene ends were 2 bases for V and 1 base for J; bases not matched to a gene: 1. The CDR3 DNA reads TGTGCCACCAGCAGACGACTAGCGGGAGGCACAGATACGCAGTATTTT. This codes for CATSRRLAGGTDTQYF.

V usage is TRBV4-2 and J usage is TRBJ1-2, with a tentative D call TRBD1 (6 bases). V lost 0 bases, J lost 8 bases, and 19 bases lay in between. This CDR3 contains 16 residues. In germline, CDR1 is LGHNA, CDR2 YNFKEQ. In DNA, the CDR3 is TGTGCCAGCAGCCAAGATTTAGCAGGGGAGATAACGGGCTACACCTTC. Protein: CASSQDLAGEITGYTF.

The chain couples TRBV6-1 to TRBJ1-2; TRBD1 might be the D (5 bases). Germline CDR1 and CDR2: MNHNS and SASEGT. Trimming shortened V by 2 bases and J by 4 bases, and 8 bases separated the two germline ends. This CDR3 contains 13 residues. CDR3 DNA sequence: TGTGCCAGCAGTGAATCAGGGTCCTATGGCTACACCTTC. It is translated as CASSESGSYGYTF.

This sequence joins TRBV5-1 and TRBJ1-1; TRBD1 agrees at 9 bases. Germline V CDR1 and CDR2: SGHRS, YFSETQ. J gave up 1 base and V 4 bases, and 5 bases lay outside the gene matches. The CDR3 is made up of 15 amino acids. The CDR3 protein is CASSHTTGGNTEAFF. CDR3 coding DNA: TGCGCCAGCAGCCACACGACAGGGGGGAACACTGAAGCTTTCTTT.

The chain has TRBV11-1 and TRBJ1-1; D unresolved. The CDR3 consists of 14 residues. CDR1 is SGHAT, CDR2 FQDESV, per germline (reference sequence). Trimming took off 6 bases at V and 3 bases at J, with 14 bases between the two ends. In DNA form, the CDR3 reads TGTGCCAGCAGTCGATTAGACACCTACACTGAAGCTTTCTTT. It yields the protein CASSRLDTYTEAFF.

This clone was seen only once. The rearrangement links TRBV15 to TRBJ2-1, with a weak D call TRBD2 (6 bases). This CDR3 is built from 17 residues. From germline, CDR1 is LNHNV and CDR2 YYDKDF (reference sequence). V gave up 0 bases and J gave up 4 bases, with 16 bases separating them. CDR3 sequence reads: CATSREITGDLYNEQFF. For the CDR3, the DNA is TGTGCCACCAGCAGAGAAATCACGGGAGACTTGTACAATGAGCAGTTCTTC.

The CDR3 sequence is CASSLVGGRRTEAFF. The CDR3, as DNA: TGCGCCAGCAGCTTGGTGGGGGGGCGGAGGACTGAAGCTTTCTTT. The rearrangement links TRBV5-1 to TRBJ1-1, with D tentatively TRBD1 (6 bases). V was cut by 0 bases and J by 5 bases, with 14 bases left in between. The CDR3 covers 15 residues. In germline, CDR1 is SGHRS, CDR2 YFSETQ.

This chain joins TRBV4-1 and TRBJ1-1; possible D gene TRBD1, 5 bases. Germline loops: CDR1 MGHRA, CDR2 YSYEKL. The CDR3 spans 14 residues. The V gene lost 6 bases and the J gene lost 0 bases, with 11 bases spanning the gap. The CDR3 DNA is TGCGCCAGCAGTCAACAGGTCTTGAACACTGAAGCTTTCTTT. This sequence encodes CASSQQVLNTEAFF.

The chain employs TRBV18 and TRBJ1-5; D unresolved. The CDR3 consists of 14 residues. Germline V gene sequence: CDR1 KGHSH, CDR2 LQKENI. The V and J ends lost 3 bases and 5 bases respectively, with 11 bases between them. CDR3 DNA sequence: TGTGCCAGCTCACCCCGCGGGGATGATCAGCCCCAGCATTTT. Translated: CASSPRGDDQPQHF.

This rearrangement joins TRBV6-5 to TRBJ1-5; D gene unclear. The V gene lost 6 bases and the J gene lost 4 bases, with 13 bases spanning the gap. The CDR3 spans 14 residues. Germline CDR1 is MNHEY and CDR2 is SVGAGI. The CDR3: CASSPNPRNQPQHF. The CDR3 DNA is TGTGCCAGCAGCCCCAACCCTAGAAATCAGCCCCAGCATTTT.

This chain uses TRBV28 with TRBJ1-1; 8 bases agree with TRBD1. V was clipped by 6 bases and J by 8 bases; unmatched bases: 8. CDR1 is MDHEN and CDR2 is SYDVKM in the germline V gene. The CDR3 totals 13 residues. Here the CDR3 reads CASRRQGRREAFF. CDR3 in DNA: TGTGCCAGCAGGCGACAGGGGCGCAGGGAAGCTTTCTTT.

J is TRBJ2-1 and V is TRBV27; 10 bases match TRBD2. The CDR3 extends over 14 amino acids. V gave up 7 bases and J gave up 6 bases; unmatched junction bases: 6. Germline CDR1 reads MNHEY; CDR2 reads SMNVEV (reference sequence). The CDR3 DNA is TGTGCCAGCATGAGAACTAGCGGGGTCAATGAGCAGTTCTTC. This gives the protein CASMRTSGVNEQFF.

The chain joins TRBV2 to TRBJ2-5; 8 positions match TRBD1. The germline CDR1 and CDR2 sequences are SNHLY and FYNNEI. V lost 7 bases to trimming and J lost 4 bases; unmatched junction nucleotides: 14. This CDR3 is built from 16 residues. The chain's CDR3 is CASKPPTGTGGETQYF. CDR3 nucleotides: TGTGCCAGCAAGCCCCCTACCGGGACAGGTGGAGAGACCCAGTACTTC.

The chain has TRBV5-4 and TRBJ2-3; 9 bases map to TRBD2. The V segment lost 2 bases and the J segment 8 bases; nucleotides outside the gene matches: 12. Germline V lookup: CDR1 SGHNT, CDR2 YYREEE (reference sequence). CDR3 length equals 16 residues. CDR3 amino acids: CASSFRLAGPPGTQYF. The CDR3 nucleotides read TGTGCCAGCAGCTTTCGGCTAGCGGGACCCCCGGGTACGCAGTATTTT. Complete variable domain (other parts from reference TRBV5-4 and TRBJ2-3): ETGVTQSPTHLIKTRGQQVTLRCSSQSGHNTVSWYQQALGQGPQFIFQYYREEENGRGNFPPRFSGLQFPNYSSELNVNALELDDSALYLCASSFRLAGPPGTQYFGPGTRLTVL.

This chain's CDR3 is CASSPRGRATEAFF. The CDR3 DNA follows: TGTGCCAGTAGCCCTAGGGGCAGAGCCACTGAAGCTTTCTTT. This sequence joins TRBV19 and TRBJ1-1, with TRBD1 as a possible D gene (5 bases). Germline V gives CDR1 LNHDA, CDR2 SQIVND (reference sequence). Trimming cost V 6 bases and J 4 bases, with 15 bases left between them. This CDR3 comprises 14 residues.

The chain couples TRBV29-1 to TRBJ2-3, with no clear D. The CDR3 extends over 14 amino acids. CDR1 is SQVTM and CDR2 is ANQGSEA in the germline V gene. V lost 4 bases and J 0 bases, leaving 11 bases between the germline ends. Written as DNA, the CDR3 is TGCAGCGTTGTAATTCTCCTTAGCACAGATACGCAGTATTTT. It yields the protein CSVVILLSTDTQYF.

The rearrangement joins TRBV23-1 to TRBJ1-1; D might be TRBD1 (5 bases). TRBV23-1 is annotated as an ORF whose role is uncertain. This CDR3 has 15 residues. V lost 8 bases and J 5 bases, leaving 21 bases between the germline ends. CDR3 region: CASWGGSGFGTEAFF. DNA for the CDR3: TGCGCCAGCTGGGGCGGGAGCGGGTTTGGAACTGAAGCTTTCTTT.

The chain combines TRBV5-6 with TRBJ1-6; TRBD1 matches 7 bases. The trim removed 5 bases at V and 9 bases at J, leaving 11 bases unmatched. The CDR3 contains 15 residues. Germline V gene lookup returns CDR1 SGHDT and CDR2 YYEEEE. The CDR3 DNA follows: TGTGCCAGCAGTTCGAAATGGGGGGACAGTTCACCCCTCCACTTT. Its translation is CASSSKWGDSSPLHF. The full variable domain, rest sourced from reference TRBV5-6 and TRBJ1-6, is DAGVTQSPTHLIKTRGQQVTLRCSPKSGHDTVSWYQQALGQGPQFIFQYYEEEERQRGNFPDRFSGHQFPNYSSELNVNALLLGDSALYLCASSSKWGDSSPLHFGNGTRLTVT.

This rearrangement joins TRBV30 to TRBJ1-3, with D perhaps matching TRBD1 (5 bases). The CDR3 has 13 amino acids. The ends were cut back, 7 bases at V and 0 bases at J, with 10 bases in the middle. In germline, CDR1 is GTSNPN, CDR2 SVGIG (reference sequence). The CDR3 DNA reads as TGTGCCTTACAGGCCAGCTCTGGAAACACCATATATTTT. Translating it yields CALQASSGNTIYF.

The gene calls are TRBV18 and TRBJ2-3; TRBD1 agrees at 7 bases. The CDR3 consists of 16 residues. CDR1 KGHSH and CDR2 LQKENI come from the germline V gene. The V segment lost 2 bases and the J segment 1 base; nucleotides outside the gene matches: 6. CDR3 DNA sequence: TGTGCCAGCTCACCAAGCGTCCAGGGGGGCACAGATACGCAGTATTTT. Its translation: CASSPSVQGGTDTQYF. Full variable domain (remainder filled in from reference TRBV18 and TRBJ2-3): NAGVMQNPRHLVRRRGQEARLRCSPMKGHSHVYWYRQLPEEGLKFMVYLQKENIIDESGMPKERFSAEFPKEGPSILRIQQVVRGDSAAYFCASSPSVQGGTDTQYFGPGTRLTVL.

The V and J genes are TRBV27 and TRBJ2-7; 13 nucleotides match TRBD2. V lost 5 bases to trimming and J lost 2 bases; unmatched junction nucleotides: 6. The CDR3 consists of 16 residues. Germline-derived CDR1 and CDR2 are MNHEY and SMNVEV (reference sequence). DNA of the CDR3: TGTGCCAGCAGTCTCGGGACTAGCGGGGTGGCCTACGAGCAGTACTTC. Protein sequence: CASSLGTSGVAYEQYF.

V usage is TRBV5-6 and J usage is TRBJ1-2; D remains ambiguous. The CDR3 runs to 12 residues. V dropped 4 bases and J dropped 4 bases, with 8 bases sitting between them. Germline CDR1 SGHDT, CDR2 YYEEEE. The CDR3 DNA follows: TGTGCCAGCAGCAGCGACGGCTATGGCTACACCTTC. Residues: CASSSDGYGYTF.